This T cell receptor (beta chain) came from a study of blood T cell repertoires in COVID-19. Across the whole study: Material from acute and convalescent COVID-19 was sourced from the United States, Italy and Spain.

In this sample, this clone turned up once. Authors' processing steps: Reference gene primer amplification gave nucleated cell count estimates. Generated by immunoSEQ multiplex PCR, the TCRdb table keeps only in-frame clones and is missing some. V and J calls plus clone size are reproduced from that table; the DNA served to infer D and trimming. The sample has hundreds of thousands of clones; 75% to 90% are singletons. The V and J ends lost 6 bases and 1 base, in that order; junction bases with no gene match: 5. Per germline, CDR1 ENHRY and CDR2 SYGVKD. The CDR3 is 14 residues long. This clonotype originated in a woman aged 25 to 39 with active or convalescent COVID-19. The rearrangement joins TRBV10-3 to TRBJ2-7; TRBD2 aligns across 8 bases. The sequencing sample was made of peripheral blood. CDR3 nucleotides: TGTGCCATCAGCGCGAGCGGGGGATCCTACGAGCAGTACTTC. Protein product: CAISASGGSYEQYF.